This TCR beta chain originates from a study of cytomegalovirus exposure and HLA in healthy donors. Study-wide background: The same platform used for the 666 first-cohort repertoires was also used for the roughly 120 validation repertoires, as a later analysis reported.

Measured with immunoSEQ multiplex PCR; TCRdb has only the in-frame clones, and not every one. The sample has some 150,000 clones; around 90% are singletons. J was trimmed by 7 bases and V by 4 bases; bases with no gene match: 13. Germline lookup yields CDR1 LNHNV and CDR2 YYDKDF (reference sequence). The CDR3 runs 17 residues. This sequence joins TRBV15 and TRBJ2-1, with 10 nucleotides matching TRBD2. Sequencing was carried out using PBMCs. The origin of this receptor is a woman in her twenties or thirties in good health and CMV-seropositive. CDR3 region: CATSTRHPSGGGNEQFF. Written as DNA, the CDR3 is TGTGCCACCAGCACCCGCCACCCTAGCGGGGGAGGGAATGAGCAGTTCTTC.